This TCR beta chain came from a study of cytomegalovirus exposure and HLA in healthy donors. The study, taken as a whole, reports: With high specificity and sensitivity, the classifier reportedly diagnosed cytomegalovirus status. Rare TCR sequences dominated, though some public TCRs recurred in many donors. Researchers catalogued approximately 160 TCR beta chains as cytomegalovirus-associated.

Germline CDR1 reads MNHEY; CDR2 reads SMNVEV (reference sequence). CDR3 length equals 14 residues. The trim removed 3 bases at V and 4 bases at J, leaving 3 bases unmatched. The validation cohort, a group of under 150 subjects, included the donors and was separate from the approximately 670-subject first cohort. Points on this clone: As yet, its antigen is unknown.

Clones were read by immunoSEQ multiplex PCR, and TCRdb kept only the in-frame ones, dropping some. The repertoire holds 120,000 or so clones, with roughly 87% as singletons. This clonotype was sampled from a woman younger than 30 in good health and CMV-seronegative. Sequenced sample: PBMCs. The genes are TRBV27 and TRBJ1-5; 7 bases line up with TRBD1. The CDR3 region is CASSLGQNNQPQHF. The CDR3 bases are TGTGCCAGCAGTTTGGGACAGAATAATCAGCCCCAGCATTTT.